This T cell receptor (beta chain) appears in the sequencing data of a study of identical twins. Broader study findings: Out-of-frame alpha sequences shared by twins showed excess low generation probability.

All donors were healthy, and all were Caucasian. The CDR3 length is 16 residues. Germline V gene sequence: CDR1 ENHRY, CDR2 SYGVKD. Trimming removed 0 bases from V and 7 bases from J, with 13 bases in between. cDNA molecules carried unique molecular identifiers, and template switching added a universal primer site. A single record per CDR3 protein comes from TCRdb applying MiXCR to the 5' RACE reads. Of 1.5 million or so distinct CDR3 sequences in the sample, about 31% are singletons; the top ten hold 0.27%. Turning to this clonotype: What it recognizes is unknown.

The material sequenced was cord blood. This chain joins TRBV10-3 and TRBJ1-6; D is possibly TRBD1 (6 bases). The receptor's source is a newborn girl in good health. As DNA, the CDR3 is TGTGCCATCAGTGAGTCTTGGGGGCGCGAGAATTCACCCCTCCACTTT. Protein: CAISESWGRENSPLHF.